Listed below are T cell receptor beta chains from one sample, sequenced in a study of T cells in Graves' hyperthyroidism and ophthalmopathy. Each CDR3 protein gets one entry after TCRdb re-called the multiplex PCR reads with MiXCR. The table has around 700,000 distinct CDR3 sequences, 18% seen once. The sequencing sample was made of blood. The receptors were sampled from a woman in her fifties or sixties with Graves' hyperthyroidism that later progressed to Graves' ophthalmopathy. Both conserved end residues are part of each CDR3. Each record gives: clone size, D gene, J gene, V gene, CDR3 protein, CDR3 DNA. A D gene is named only where the DNA matches it firmly. The size of a clone is reported for some rows only, either as once, few or many, or as a class for expanded clones.

abundance: -
d_gene: -
j_gene: TRBJ1-5
v_gene: TRBV15
CDR3aa: CATSRAGPGNQPQHF
CDR3nt: TGTGCCACCAGCAGAGCCGGGCCGGGCAATCAGCCCCAGCATTTT

abundance: -
d_gene: TRBD1
j_gene: TRBJ1-1
v_gene: TRBV6-1
CDR3aa: CASSYTGGGTEAFF
CDR3nt: TGTGCCAGCAGCTATACAGGGGGGGGCACTGAAGCTTTCTTT

abundance: few
d_gene: TRBD2
j_gene: TRBJ2-3
v_gene: TRBV24-1
CDR3aa: CATSDLTSGDTQYF
CDR3nt: TGTGCCACCAGTGATTTGACTAGCGGGGATACGCAGTATTTT

abundance: many
d_gene: -
j_gene: TRBJ2-3
v_gene: TRBV11-2
CDR3aa: CASSDKAGPSTDTQYF
CDR3nt: TGTGCCAGCAGCGACAAAGCGGGTCCCAGCACAGATACGCAGTATTTT

abundance: -
d_gene: -
j_gene: TRBJ2-7
v_gene: TRBV9
CDR3aa: CASSVEVVSYEQYF
CDR3nt: TGTGCCAGCAGCGTAGAGGTGGTTTCCTACGAGCAGTACTTC

abundance: many
d_gene: TRBD2
j_gene: TRBJ2-5
v_gene: TRBV29-1
CDR3aa: CSVPTSGQETQYF
CDR3nt: TGCAGCGTCCCTACTAGCGGCCAAGAGACCCAGTACTTC

abundance: -
d_gene: -
j_gene: TRBJ1-4
v_gene: TRBV6-5
CDR3aa: CASSYSRGGNEKLFF
CDR3nt: TGTGCCAGCAGTTACTCGAGGGGGGGAAATGAAAAACTGTTTTTT

abundance: -
d_gene: -
j_gene: TRBJ1-5
v_gene: TRBV19
CDR3aa: CASSIWINQPQHF
CDR3nt: TGTGCCAGTAGTATCTGGATCAATCAGCCCCAGCATTTT

abundance: many
d_gene: -
j_gene: TRBJ2-7
v_gene: TRBV30
CDR3aa: CAWSDLWEHYEQYF
CDR3nt: TGTGCCTGGAGTGACCTTTGGGAGCACTACGAGCAGTACTTC

abundance: -
d_gene: -
j_gene: TRBJ2-6
v_gene: TRBV7-6
CDR3aa: CASSLGGPGANVLTF
CDR3nt: TGTGCCAGCAGCTTAGGGGGACCTGGGGCCAACGTCCTGACTTTC

abundance: -
d_gene: -
j_gene: TRBJ2-3
v_gene: TRBV6-5
CDR3aa: CASSYLRGLSGATQYF
CDR3nt: TGTGCCAGCAGTTACTTGAGGGGGCTGAGCGGGGCTACGCAGTATTTT

abundance: many
d_gene: -
j_gene: TRBJ2-1
v_gene: TRBV5-1
CDR3aa: CASSLVGTRFQGNEQFF
CDR3nt: TGCGCCAGCAGCTTGGTCGGCACCCGCTTCCAAGGTAATGAGCAGTTCTTC

abundance: few
d_gene: TRBD1
j_gene: TRBJ1-1
v_gene: TRBV9
CDR3aa: CASTGIGDRGTEAFF
CDR3nt: TGTGCCAGCACGGGAATAGGGGACAGGGGCACTGAAGCTTTCTTT

abundance: -
d_gene: TRBD1
j_gene: TRBJ1-2
v_gene: TRBV20-1
CDR3aa: CSAGTGDSYGYTF
CDR3nt: TGCAGTGCCGGGACAGGGGACAGCTATGGCTACACCTTC

abundance: -
d_gene: -
j_gene: TRBJ1-1
v_gene: TRBV5-1
CDR3aa: CASSLTGGDTEASF
CDR3nt: TGCGCCAGCAGCTTGACGGGGGGTGACACTGAAGCTTCCTTT

abundance: -
d_gene: -
j_gene: TRBJ2-7
v_gene: TRBV12-3/TRBV12-4
CDR3aa: CASSPPGYPTYEQYF
CDR3nt: TGTGCCAGCAGTCCCCCAGGGTACCCAACCTACGAGCAGTACTTC

abundance: few
d_gene: -
j_gene: TRBJ1-2
v_gene: TRBV5-1
CDR3aa: CASSLEPQSLYGYTF
CDR3nt: TGCGCCAGCAGCCTCGAACCACAGAGTTTATATGGCTACACCTTC

abundance: few
d_gene: -
j_gene: TRBJ1-5
v_gene: TRBV19
CDR3aa: CASNIQNSNQPQHF
CDR3nt: TGTGCCAGTAACATACAGAATAGCAATCAGCCCCAGCATTTT

abundance: -
d_gene: -
j_gene: TRBJ1-6
v_gene: TRBV14
CDR3aa: CASSQDSRGWESPLHF
CDR3nt: TGTGCCAGCAGCCAAGATTCTCGGGGGTGGGAGTCACCCCTCCACTTT

abundance: -
d_gene: TRBD2
j_gene: TRBJ2-1
v_gene: TRBV13
CDR3aa: CASSPRTSGGTNEQFF
CDR3nt: TGTGCCAGCAGCCCCCGGACTAGCGGGGGGACGAATGAGCAGTTCTTC

abundance: -
d_gene: -
j_gene: TRBJ1-1
v_gene: TRBV10-3
CDR3aa: CAISDGGGTEAFF
CDR3nt: TGTGCCATCAGTGATGGGGGAGGGACAGAAGCTTTCTTT

abundance: -
d_gene: TRBD2
j_gene: TRBJ2-1
v_gene: TRBV28
CDR3aa: CASSFMAGGRRNEQFF
CDR3nt: TGTGCCAGCAGTTTCATGGCGGGAGGGCGCCGGAATGAGCAGTTCTTC

abundance: few
d_gene: -
j_gene: TRBJ1-1
v_gene: TRBV7-9
CDR3aa: CASSLGTETEAFF
CDR3nt: TGTGCCAGCAGCCTAGGTACGGAGACTGAAGCTTTCTTT

abundance: -
d_gene: -
j_gene: TRBJ1-4
v_gene: TRBV5-1
CDR3aa: CASSPGTPNEKLFF
CDR3nt: TGCGCCAGCAGCCCCGGGACACCTAATGAAAAACTGTTTTTT

abundance: few
d_gene: TRBD1
j_gene: TRBJ1-2
v_gene: TRBV24-1
CDR3aa: CATSDSVFDRGTYGYTF
CDR3nt: TGTGCCACCAGTGATTCCGTTTTCGACAGGGGGACCTATGGCTACACCTTC

abundance: -
d_gene: -
j_gene: TRBJ1-2
v_gene: TRBV3-1
CDR3aa: CASSQPSGANYGYTF
CDR3nt: TGTGCCAGCAGCCAACCCTCCGGGGCTAACTATGGCTACACCTTC

abundance: many
d_gene: -
j_gene: TRBJ2-2
v_gene: TRBV2
CDR3aa: CAIRTAPNTGELFF
CDR3nt: TGTGCCATCAGGACTGCACCGAACACCGGGGAGCTGTTTTTT

abundance: -
d_gene: TRBD1
j_gene: TRBJ1-5
v_gene: TRBV10-3
CDR3aa: CATTGQAGNQPQHF
CDR3nt: TGTGCCACGACGGGACAGGCGGGCAATCAGCCCCAGCATTTT

abundance: few
d_gene: -
j_gene: TRBJ2-2
v_gene: TRBV25-1
CDR3aa: CASRQNRGGQAGELFF
CDR3nt: TGTGCCAGCAGACAAAACAGGGGGGGGCAGGCCGGGGAGCTGTTTTTT

abundance: -
d_gene: TRBD1
j_gene: TRBJ1-2
v_gene: TRBV19
CDR3aa: CASSIGTGPGYTF
CDR3nt: TGTGCCAGTAGTATCGGGACAGGGCCGGGCTACACCTTC

abundance: few
d_gene: -
j_gene: TRBJ1-5
v_gene: TRBV27
CDR3aa: CASSWGLNQPQHF
CDR3nt: TGTGCCAGCAGTTGGGGCCTCAATCAGCCCCAGCATTTT

abundance: -
d_gene: -
j_gene: TRBJ1-1
v_gene: TRBV15
CDR3aa: CATSSGGTEAFF
CDR3nt: TGTGCCACCAGCAGCGGGGGTACTGAAGCTTTCTTT

abundance: many
d_gene: TRBD1
j_gene: TRBJ1-2
v_gene: TRBV2
CDR3aa: CASKWDRNSYGYTF
CDR3nt: TGTGCCAGCAAATGGGACAGAAACTCCTATGGCTACACCTTC

abundance: -
d_gene: -
j_gene: TRBJ2-1
v_gene: TRBV20-1
CDR3aa: CSATVQGRHNEQFF
CDR3nt: TGCAGTGCGACAGTCCAGGGGAGGCACAATGAGCAGTTCTTC

abundance: -
d_gene: -
j_gene: TRBJ2-1
v_gene: TRBV11-3
CDR3aa: CASSWGANNEQFF
CDR3nt: TGTGCCAGCAGCTGGGGGGCCAACAATGAGCAGTTCTTC

abundance: -
d_gene: TRBD2
j_gene: TRBJ2-3
v_gene: TRBV20-1
CDR3aa: CSANRPEAAGEDTQYF
CDR3nt: TGCAGTGCTAACCGACCTGAGGCCGCGGGAGAGGATACGCAGTATTTT

abundance: many
d_gene: -
j_gene: TRBJ1-6
v_gene: TRBV18
CDR3aa: CASSPGRWPLHF
CDR3nt: TGTGCCAGCTCACCAGGGCGGTGGCCCCTCCACTTT

abundance: many
d_gene: TRBD1
j_gene: TRBJ1-1
v_gene: TRBV10-1
CDR3aa: CASSTDHFGQGLRAFF
CDR3nt: TGCGCCAGCAGCACCGACCACTTTGGACAGGGTTTGCGCGCTTTCTTT

abundance: many
d_gene: -
j_gene: TRBJ1-2
v_gene: TRBV5-1
CDR3aa: CASKMDGMLYGYTF
CDR3nt: TGCGCCAGCAAGATGGACGGCATGCTTTATGGCTACACCTTC

abundance: few
d_gene: -
j_gene: TRBJ2-2
v_gene: TRBV6-1
CDR3aa: CASNRGPQAGELFF
CDR3nt: TGTGCCAGCAATCGGGGGCCCCAGGCCGGGGAGCTGTTTTTT

abundance: few
d_gene: TRBD1
j_gene: TRBJ1-2
v_gene: TRBV12-3/TRBV12-4
CDR3aa: CASTPQGEIPYGYTF
CDR3nt: TGTGCCAGCACCCCCCAGGGGGAAATTCCCTATGGCTACACCTTC

abundance: -
d_gene: -
j_gene: TRBJ2-4
v_gene: TRBV9
CDR3aa: CASSNGRAKNIQYF
CDR3nt: TGTGCCAGCAGCAATGGTCGAGCCAAAAACATTCAGTACTTC